This T cell receptor (beta chain) was sequenced during a study of regulatory T cells in long-lasting Graves disease. Time point meaning: newly diagnosed GD, antithyroid drugs for less than 3 months. PBMC-derived RNA was used for the TCR library. Germline CDR1 MDHEN, CDR2 SYDVKM. The CDR3 is 16 residues long. In building TCR beta libraries, iRepertoire HTBI primers were used together with Arm-PCR of CDR3 regions. TCRdb used MiXCR to reprocess the multiplex PCR reads, holding one entry per CDR3 protein. The data show about 450,000 distinct CDR3 sequences, with roughly 15% seen just once and roughly 10% held by the top ten. These data are also associated with another study on T cells in Graves' hyperthyroidism and ophthalmopathy.

The chain is built from TRBV28 and TRBJ2-3; 11 nucleotides line up with TRBD1. The DNA end is a closer match to TRBJ2-5, so the J assignment may be wrong. The sample in question was peripheral blood mononuclear cells (PBMCs), obtained at new diagnosis, from a patient treated with antithyroid drugs. This receptor was identified in a woman in her 30s with Graves disease. The CDR3 sequence is CASRDSGQGARETQYF. In DNA form, the CDR3 reads TGTGCCAGCAGAGATTCCGGACAGGGGGCCCGTGAGACCCAGTACTTC.